The rows below give T cell receptor beta chains drawn from one sample of a study of T cells in Graves' hyperthyroidism and ophthalmopathy. TCRdb re-called the multiplex PCR reads through MiXCR, storing one row per CDR3 protein. This table holds roughly 500,000 distinct CDR3 sequences, 40% to 55% found once. The material sequenced was peripheral blood or thyroid tissue (not recorded which). The receptor set was obtained from an adult woman with Graves' disease, either hyperthyroidism or ophthalmopathy (not recorded which). Both conserved end residues are part of each CDR3. The D gene is left open where the match is weak. Where a row states a size, it is once, few, many or the class of an expanded clone; other rows omit it.

J gene: TRBJ1-6
clone size: once
D gene: .
V gene: TRBV11-1
CDR3 protein: CASSPILAMGLAALHF
CDR3 DNA: TGTGCCAGCAGCCCGATCCTTGCAATGGGGCTAGCTGCCCTCCACTTT

J gene: TRBJ2-7
clone size: many
D gene: TRBD2
V gene: TRBV5-1
CDR3 protein: CASSPPGRGREQYF
CDR3 DNA: TGCGCCAGCAGCCCGCCTGGGAGGGGTAGGGAGCAGTACTTC

J gene: TRBJ1-6
clone size: .
D gene: .
V gene: TRBV9
CDR3 protein: CASSYSSGESSPLHF
CDR3 DNA: TGTGCCAGCAGTTACTCGTCAGGGGAGAGTTCACCCCTCCACTTT

J gene: TRBJ1-2
clone size: many
D gene: .
V gene: TRBV5-1
CDR3 protein: CASSPDSNYGYTF
CDR3 DNA: TGTGCCAGCAGTCCCGACAGTAACTATGGCTACACCTTC

J gene: TRBJ2-3
clone size: few
D gene: .
V gene: TRBV7-8
CDR3 protein: CASSSSDADTQYF
CDR3 DNA: TGTGCCAGCAGCTCCTCGGACGCCGATACGCAGTATTTT

J gene: TRBJ1-2
clone size: few
D gene: TRBD1
V gene: TRBV19
CDR3 protein: CASSPGQGTNYGYTF
CDR3 DNA: TGTGCCAGTAGTCCTGGACAGGGGACTAACTATGGCTACACCTTC

J gene: TRBJ1-3
clone size: .
D gene: .
V gene: TRBV7-9
CDR3 protein: CASSLVQGMGNTIYF
CDR3 DNA: TGTGCCAGCAGCTTAGTCCAGGGGATGGGAAACACCATATATTTT

J gene: TRBJ1-4
clone size: .
D gene: TRBD1
V gene: TRBV11-2
CDR3 protein: CASSGRDRGNEKLFF
CDR3 DNA: TGTGCCAGCAGCGGGAGGGACAGGGGGAATGAAAAACTGTTTTTT

J gene: TRBJ2-6
clone size: .
D gene: .
V gene: TRBV20-1
CDR3 protein: CRASEQGNSGANVLTF
CDR3 DNA: TGCAGGGCTAGCGAGCAGGGCAACTCTGGGGCCAACGTCCTGACTTTC

J gene: TRBJ2-5
clone size: .
D gene: .
V gene: TRBV6-5
CDR3 protein: CASSLSGHRQETQYF
CDR3 DNA: TGTGCCAGCAGTTTGTCAGGACATCGACAAGAGACCCAGTACTTC

J gene: TRBJ1-6
clone size: few
D gene: .
V gene: TRBV15
CDR3 protein: CATSRGGGFSPLHF
CDR3 DNA: TGTGCCACCAGCAGAGGGGGGGGGTTTTCACCCCTCCACTTT

J gene: TRBJ1-5
clone size: many
D gene: TRBD1
V gene: TRBV12-3/TRBV12-4
CDR3 protein: CASRPGQGNQPQHF
CDR3 DNA: TGTGCCAGCAGACCCGGACAGGGCAATCAGCCCCAGCATTTT

J gene: TRBJ2-6
clone size: .
D gene: TRBD1
V gene: TRBV20-1
CDR3 protein: CSARMSGTGVGANVLTF
CDR3 DNA: TGCAGTGCTAGAATGTCTGGGACAGGGGTCGGGGCCAACGTCCTGACTTTC

J gene: TRBJ1-2
clone size: .
D gene: .
V gene: TRBV7-9
CDR3 protein: CASSWDPDYGYTF
CDR3 DNA: TGTGCCAGCAGCTGGGATCCGGACTATGGCTACACCTTC

J gene: TRBJ2-5
clone size: .
D gene: .
V gene: TRBV20-1
CDR3 protein: CSAGLPQETQYF
CDR3 DNA: TGCAGTGCTGGACTCCCTCAAGAGACCCAGTACTTC

J gene: TRBJ1-2
clone size: many
D gene: TRBD1
V gene: TRBV20-1
CDR3 protein: CSARGTGGRYGYTF
CDR3 DNA: TGCAGTGCTAGGGGGACAGGGGGCCGCTATGGCTACACCTTC

J gene: TRBJ1-2
clone size: many
D gene: .
V gene: TRBV6-2/TRBV6-3
CDR3 protein: CASSYFQGRNGYTF
CDR3 DNA: TGTGCCAGCAGTTACTTCCAGGGGCGGAATGGCTACACCTTC

J gene: TRBJ1-1
clone size: .
D gene: .
V gene: TRBV4-1
CDR3 protein: CASRTTGSVTEAFF
CDR3 DNA: TGCGCCAGCCGAACGACAGGTAGCGTCACTGAAGCTTTCTTT

J gene: TRBJ2-5
clone size: many
D gene: TRBD1
V gene: TRBV7-2
CDR3 protein: CASSAPWDRRSEETQYF
CDR3 DNA: TGTGCCAGCAGCGCCCCGTGGGACAGGAGGAGCGAAGAGACCCAGTACTTC

J gene: TRBJ2-5
clone size: .
D gene: .
V gene: TRBV10-2
CDR3 protein: CASSERAKETQYF
CDR3 DNA: TGCGCCAGCAGTGAGAGGGCCAAAGAGACCCAGTACTTC

J gene: TRBJ1-5
clone size: once
D gene: TRBD1
V gene: TRBV25-1
CDR3 protein: CASSDHRGPQHF
CDR3 DNA: TGTGCCAGCAGCGACCACAGGGGGCCCCAGCATTTT

J gene: TRBJ2-7
clone size: .
D gene: .
V gene: TRBV15
CDR3 protein: CATSMQGLDEQYF
CDR3 DNA: TGTGCCACCAGCATGCAGGGCCTGGACGAGCAGTACTTC

J gene: TRBJ1-2
clone size: few
D gene: .
V gene: TRBV2
CDR3 protein: CASGSVGYTF
CDR3 DNA: TGTGCCTCCGGGTCCGTTGGCTACACCTTC

J gene: TRBJ2-7
clone size: .
D gene: .
V gene: TRBV11-2
CDR3 protein: CASSLYDPGTYEQYF
CDR3 DNA: TGTGCCAGCAGTCTCTATGATCCGGGTACCTACGAGCAGTACTTC

J gene: TRBJ2-6
clone size: .
D gene: TRBD2
V gene: TRBV20-1
CDR3 protein: CSARLAGGGANVLTF
CDR3 DNA: TGCAGTGCTCGACTAGCGGGAGGTGGGGCCAACGTCCTGACTTTC

J gene: TRBJ1-3
clone size: .
D gene: .
V gene: TRBV12-3/TRBV12-4
CDR3 protein: CASSAQHSGNTIYF
CDR3 DNA: TGTGCCAGCAGTGCCCAGCACTCTGGAAACACCATATATTTT

J gene: TRBJ2-5
clone size: .
D gene: TRBD2
V gene: TRBV5-1
CDR3 protein: CASRSSGPYQETQYF
CDR3 DNA: TGCGCCAGCAGAAGTAGCGGGCCGTACCAAGAGACCCAGTACTTC

J gene: TRBJ1-5
clone size: .
D gene: .
V gene: TRBV12-3/TRBV12-4
CDR3 protein: CASSLTGPDQPQHF
CDR3 DNA: TGTGCCAGCAGTCTGACAGGCCCTGATCAGCCCCAGCATTTT

J gene: TRBJ1-1
clone size: many
D gene: TRBD1
V gene: TRBV12-3/TRBV12-4
CDR3 protein: CASSPGGQGTQAFF
CDR3 DNA: TGTGCCAGCAGCCCCGGAGGACAGGGAACGCAAGCTTTCTTT

J gene: TRBJ1-1
clone size: few
D gene: .
V gene: TRBV9
CDR3 protein: CASSARAVMNTEAFF
CDR3 DNA: TGTGCCAGCAGCGCCCGAGCCGTAATGAACACTGAAGCTTTCTTT

J gene: TRBJ1-1
clone size: many
D gene: .
V gene: TRBV20-1
CDR3 protein: CSAIGTPGSTEAFF
CDR3 DNA: TGCAGTGCTATAGGGACTCCGGGCAGCACTGAAGCTTTCTTT

J gene: TRBJ2-5
clone size: .
D gene: .
V gene: TRBV7-2
CDR3 protein: CASSQDTGGETQYF
CDR3 DNA: TGCGCCAGCAGCCAAGACACCGGAGGCGAGACCCAGTACTTC

J gene: TRBJ2-5
clone size: few
D gene: .
V gene: TRBV7-3
CDR3 protein: CASSLALEETQYF
CDR3 DNA: TGTGCCAGCAGCTTAGCCCTTGAAGAGACCCAGTACTTC

J gene: TRBJ1-2
clone size: .
D gene: .
V gene: TRBV7-2
CDR3 protein: CASSLGPPGSGGYTF
CDR3 DNA: TGTGCCAGCAGCTTAGGCCCCCCAGGGTCGGGTGGCTACACCTTC

J gene: TRBJ1-1
clone size: many
D gene: .
V gene: TRBV20-1
CDR3 protein: CSASGAGLNTEAFF
CDR3 DNA: TGCAGTGCTAGCGGAGCAGGGTTGAACACTGAAGCTTTCTTT

J gene: TRBJ2-5
clone size: many
D gene: TRBD2
V gene: TRBV12-3/TRBV12-4
CDR3 protein: CASSLGTSGNQETQYF
CDR3 DNA: TGTGCCAGCAGCCTTGGGACTAGCGGCAACCAAGAGACCCAGTACTTC

J gene: TRBJ1-2
clone size: few
D gene: TRBD1
V gene: TRBV29-1
CDR3 protein: CSVGGQGARGYTF
CDR3 DNA: TGCAGCGTTGGCGGACAGGGGGCGAGGGGCTACACCTTC

J gene: TRBJ1-1
clone size: .
D gene: .
V gene: TRBV6-6
CDR3 protein: CASSLAGRGNTEAFF
CDR3 DNA: TGTGCCAGCAGCTTAGCGGGCAGGGGAAACACTGAAGCTTTCTTT

J gene: TRBJ2-2
clone size: .
D gene: TRBD2
V gene: TRBV6-1
CDR3 protein: CASSASGSFGELFF
CDR3 DNA: TGTGCCAGCAGTGCTAGCGGGAGTTTCGGGGAGCTGTTTTTT

J gene: TRBJ2-2
clone size: .
D gene: .
V gene: TRBV10-3
CDR3 protein: CAISESAGTGELFF
CDR3 DNA: TGTGCCATCAGTGAGTCGGCGGGTACCGGGGAGCTGTTTTTT